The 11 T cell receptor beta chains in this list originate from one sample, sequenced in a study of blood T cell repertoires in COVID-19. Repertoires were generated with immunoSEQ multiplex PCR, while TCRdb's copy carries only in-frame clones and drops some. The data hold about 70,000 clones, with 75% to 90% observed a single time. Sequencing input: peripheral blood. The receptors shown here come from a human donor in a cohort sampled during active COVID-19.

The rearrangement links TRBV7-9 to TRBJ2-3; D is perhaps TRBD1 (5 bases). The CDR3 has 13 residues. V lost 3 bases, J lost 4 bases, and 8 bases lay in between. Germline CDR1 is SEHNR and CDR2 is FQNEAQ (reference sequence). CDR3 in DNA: TGTGCCAGCAGCTTCAGGGATTCAGATACGCAGTATTTT. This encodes CASSFRDSDTQYF.

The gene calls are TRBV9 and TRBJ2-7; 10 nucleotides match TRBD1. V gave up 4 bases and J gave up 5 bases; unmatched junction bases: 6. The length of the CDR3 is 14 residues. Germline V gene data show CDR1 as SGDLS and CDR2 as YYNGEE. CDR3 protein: CASSLLTGGDEQYF. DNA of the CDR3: TGTGCCAGCAGCCTATTGACAGGGGGCGACGAGCAGTACTTC.

CDR3 DNA sequence: TGTGCCAGCAGTTCCTCCGGGACAGGGATCACTGAAGCTTTCTTT. Protein sequence: CASSSSGTGITEAFF. This chain joins TRBV28 and TRBJ1-1; 9 bases map to TRBD1. The V and J ends lost 4 bases and 4 bases, in that order; junction bases with no gene match: 7. The germline gives CDR1 MDHEN, CDR2 SYDVKM. This CDR3 comprises 15 residues.

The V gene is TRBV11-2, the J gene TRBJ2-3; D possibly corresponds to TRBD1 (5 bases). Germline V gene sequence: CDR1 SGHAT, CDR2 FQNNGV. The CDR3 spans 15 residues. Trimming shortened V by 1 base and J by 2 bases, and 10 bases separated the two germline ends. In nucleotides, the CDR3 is TGTGCCAGCAGCTTAGTCTGGGGCAACACAGATACGCAGTATTTT. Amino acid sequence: CASSLVWGNTDTQYF.

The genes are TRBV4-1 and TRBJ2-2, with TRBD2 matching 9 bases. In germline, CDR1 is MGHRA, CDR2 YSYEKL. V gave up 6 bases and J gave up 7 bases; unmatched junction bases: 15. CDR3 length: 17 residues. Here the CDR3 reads CASRVASGDTSYGELFF. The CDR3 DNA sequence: TGCGCCAGCAGGGTTGCTAGCGGGGACACAAGCTACGGGGAGCTGTTTTTT.

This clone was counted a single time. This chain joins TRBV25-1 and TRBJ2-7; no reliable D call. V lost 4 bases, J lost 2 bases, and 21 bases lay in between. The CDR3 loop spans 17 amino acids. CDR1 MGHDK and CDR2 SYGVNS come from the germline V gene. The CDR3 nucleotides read TGTGCCAGCAGTGGCGACCCCCGACAAGCATACACCTACGAGCAGTACTTC. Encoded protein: CASSGDPRQAYTYEQYF.

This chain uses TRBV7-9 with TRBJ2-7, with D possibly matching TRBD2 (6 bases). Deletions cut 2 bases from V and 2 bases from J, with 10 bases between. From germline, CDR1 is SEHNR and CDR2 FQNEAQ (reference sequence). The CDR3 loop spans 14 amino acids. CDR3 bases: TGTGCCAGCAGCTTACCCGGAGGGGCCTACGAGCAGTACTTC. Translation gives CASSLPGGAYEQYF.

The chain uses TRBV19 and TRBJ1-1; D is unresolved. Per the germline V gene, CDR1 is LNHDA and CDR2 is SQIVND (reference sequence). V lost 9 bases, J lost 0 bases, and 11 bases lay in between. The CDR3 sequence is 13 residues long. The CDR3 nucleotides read TGTGCCAGCAAAAGTCAGATGAACACTGAAGCTTTCTTT. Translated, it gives CASKSQMNTEAFF.

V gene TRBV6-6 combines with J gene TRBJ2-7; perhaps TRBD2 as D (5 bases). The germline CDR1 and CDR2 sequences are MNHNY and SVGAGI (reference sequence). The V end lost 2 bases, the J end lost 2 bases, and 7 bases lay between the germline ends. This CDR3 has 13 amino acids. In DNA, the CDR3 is TGTGCCAGCAGTTACGGAGGCACCTACGAGCAGTACTTC. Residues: CASSYGGTYEQYF.

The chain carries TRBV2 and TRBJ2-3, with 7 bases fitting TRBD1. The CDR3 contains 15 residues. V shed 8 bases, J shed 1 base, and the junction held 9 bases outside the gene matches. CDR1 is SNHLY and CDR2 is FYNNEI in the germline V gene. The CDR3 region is CASGYTGVRTDTQYF. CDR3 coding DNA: TGTGCCAGCGGATACACAGGGGTCCGCACAGATACGCAGTATTTT.

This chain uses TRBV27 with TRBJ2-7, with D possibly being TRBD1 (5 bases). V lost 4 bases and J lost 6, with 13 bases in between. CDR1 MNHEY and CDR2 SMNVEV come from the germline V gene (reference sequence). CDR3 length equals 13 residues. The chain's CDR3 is CASSSLDRSEQYF. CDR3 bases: TGTGCCAGCAGTTCCCTTGACAGATCCGAGCAGTACTTC.